This TCR beta chain was obtained from a study of metastatic and nonmetastatic thyroid tumors. Original processing methods: What underpinned the distant-metastasis classifier for papillary thyroid cancer was the set of CDR3 differences across clinicopathological groups. Using MiXCR, TCRdb re-called clones from the PCR reads. Here the V and J calls rest on TCRdb's processing, not on the authors' analysis. The profile covers around 16,000 clones, with about 13% appearing a single time and about 28% taken by the ten largest. All patients reached thyroid surgery having received no treatment beforehand. Study-wide points: Reportedly, malignant thyroid tumors had significantly higher TCR beta diversity than benign nodules, in blood and tumor.

This clone was detected many times. Its antigen is not known. Sequencing was done on a sample of blood. The TCR comes from a female donor with papillary thyroid cancer or a benign thyroid nodule (not recorded which). Some clones in this sample may be carry-over from other donors' samples.

In DNA form, the CDR3 reads TGTGCCAGCAGCTTACTACAGGGGGACTATGGCTACACCTTC. This encodes CASSLLQGDYGYTF. This chain joins TRBV7-9 and TRBJ1-2; 8 bases match TRBD1. Per the germline V gene, CDR1 is SEHNR and CDR2 is FQNEAQ (reference sequence). V was pared by 2 bases and J by 3 bases, with 2 bases of the junction left unmatched. The CDR3 spans 14 residues. Combining the CDR3 with reference TRBV7-9 and TRBJ1-2 gives the whole variable domain DTGVSQNPRHKITKRGQNVTFRCDPISEHNRLYWYRQTLGQGPEFLTYFQNEAQLEKSRLLSDRFSAERPKGSFSTLEIQRTEQGDSAMYLCASSLLQGDYGYTFGSGTRLTVV.